The 25 T cell receptor beta chains in this list originate from one sample, sequenced in a study of blood T cells in healthy people across ages. It was with a sample-barcoded 5' primer and a J-beta primer mix that a second PCR of roughly 7 to 12 cycles was run. TCRdb re-called the 5' RACE reads through MiXCR, storing one row per CDR3 protein. The repertoire holds around 1.7 million distinct CDR3 sequences, with about 30% as singletons. The sample consisted of blood. These receptor sequences come from a woman between 25 and 40 years old in good health.

This clonotype was seen a handful of times. The chain employs TRBV20-1 and TRBJ1-1; the D is unclear. Germline V gene sequence: CDR1 DFQATT, CDR2 SNEGSKA (reference sequence). Trimming removed 3 bases from V and 1 base from J, with 9 bases in between. The CDR3 spans 13 residues. CDR3 sequence reads: CSARAGGNTEAFF. The CDR3 nucleotides read TGCAGTGCTAGGGCGGGCGGGAACACTGAAGCTTTCTTT.

This clonotype came up many times. This chain uses TRBV7-2 with TRBJ2-7, with no clear D. Between the trimmed V and J ends, which lost 5 bases and 0 bases, there was a span of 8 bases. Germline assignment: CDR1 SGHTA and CDR2 FQGNSA. The CDR3 runs 13 residues. The chain's CDR3 is CASSDINSYEQYF. DNA for the CDR3: TGTGCCAGCAGCGACATCAACTCCTACGAGCAGTACTTC. The full variable domain, completed using reference TRBV7-2 and TRBJ2-7, is GAGVSQSPSNKVTEKGKDVELRCDPISGHTALYWYRQSLGQGLEFLIYFQGNSAPDKSGLPSDRFSAERTGGSVSTLTIQRTQQEDSAVYLCASSDINSYEQYFGPGTRLTVT.

The table lists this clonotype with many counts. This chain uses TRBV12-5 with TRBJ2-6; 11 bases align to TRBD1. The CDR3 consists of 19 residues. The V and J ends lost 1 base and 0 bases, in that order; junction bases with no gene match: 5. Germline loops: CDR1 LGHNT, CDR2 FRNRAP. CDR3 coding DNA: TGTGCTAGTGGTTTGGGGACAGGGGGCAAGAGCTCTGGGGCCAACGTCCTGACTTTC. It translates to CASGLGTGGKSSGANVLTF.

The J gene is TRBJ1-5, the V gene TRBV6-1; 12 bases map to TRBD1. The CDR3 consists of 20 residues. Per germline, CDR1 MNHNS and CDR2 SASEGT. J gave up 0 bases and V 6 bases, and 15 bases lay outside the gene matches. CDR3 DNA: TGTGCCAGCAGGAAACCGGGACAGGGGGCTTTTCATACTAGCAATCAGCCCCAGCATTTT. Translation: CASRKPGQGAFHTSNQPQHF.

This clonotype was observed a single time. This may be a read error: a much more frequent sequence differs by one nucleotide. This chain links TRBV7-9 with TRBJ1-2, with D perhaps TRBD1 (5 bases). Looked up from germline, CDR1 is SEHNR and CDR2 is FQNEAQ (reference sequence). The CDR3 runs to 14 residues. CDR3 sequence: CTSSLVQGTAGYTF. CDR3 in DNA: TGTACCAGCAGCTTAGTGCAGGGTACAGCTGGCTACACCTTC.

The rearrangement uses TRBV15 and TRBJ1-6; D remains ambiguous. The germline gives CDR1 LNHNV, CDR2 YYDKDF (reference sequence). The CDR3 spans 14 residues. The ends were cut back, 0 bases at V and 9 bases at J, with 9 bases in the middle. The CDR3 DNA sequence: TGTGCCACCAGCAGAGATAGGAGCTTTTCACCCCTCCACTTT. Translating it yields CATSRDRSFSPLHF.

This clonotype was observed many times. The rearrangement joins TRBV5-1 to TRBJ2-7, with TRBD1 identical over 8 bases. The germline V gene has CDR1 SGHRS and CDR2 YFSETQ. V lost 5 bases to trimming and J lost 1 base; unmatched junction nucleotides: 5. CDR3 size: 14 residues. The CDR3 loop reads CASRGGTGSYEQYF. CDR3 DNA sequence: TGCGCCAGCAGGGGTGGGACAGGTTCCTACGAGCAGTACTTC.

The sample holds many counts of this clonotype. The chain recombines TRBV20-1 with TRBJ1-2, with 7 positions matching TRBD1. CDR1 is DFQATT, CDR2 SNEGSKA, per germline (reference sequence). V lost 5 bases and J lost 5; bases outside the gene matches: 14. The CDR3 spans 15 residues. CDR3 in amino acids: CSAPAAPGQSYGYTF. The CDR3 DNA reads as TGCAGTGCTCCAGCCGCCCCGGGACAGTCTTATGGCTACACCTTC.

This rearrangement joins TRBV28 to TRBJ1-4; tentative D call: TRBD1 (5 bases). This CDR3 is built from 13 residues. Between the trimmed V and J ends, which lost 5 bases and 11 bases, there was a span of 15 bases. CDR1 MDHEN and CDR2 SYDVKM come from the germline V gene. The CDR3: CASSPPREGKLFF. CDR3 nucleotide sequence: TGTGCCAGCAGTCCCCCCAGGGAAGGGAAACTGTTTTTT.

In this sample, this clonotype turned up a few times. Being one base from a much bigger clone, this may be a read error. This sequence joins TRBV10-3 and TRBJ2-7, with D tentatively TRBD2 (5 bases). The CDR3 spans 13 residues. CDR1 is ENHRY and CDR2 is SYGVKD in the germline V gene. Trimming pared 0 bases from V and 6 bases from J, leaving 9 bases between. Here the CDR3 reads CAISESVAGEQYF. CDR3 nucleotides: TGTGCCATCAGTGAGTCGGTGGCGGGCGAGCAGTACTTC.

This clonotype was counted a single time. The gene calls are TRBV28 and TRBJ2-4, with D hard to call. Near its end, the DNA agrees better with TRBJ2-7, so the J call may be wrong. From germline, CDR1 is MDHEN and CDR2 SYDVKM. The CDR3 loop spans 13 amino acids. CDR3 loop: CASSLQAPNEQYF. DNA of the CDR3: TGTGCCAGCAGTCTTCAAGCCCCAAACGAGCAGTACTTC.

The rearrangement uses TRBV20-1 and TRBJ1-1; the match to TRBD1 covers 8 bases. CDR1 and CDR2 from the germline V gene are DFQATT and SNEGSKA (reference sequence). V was pared by 7 bases and J by 1 base, with 5 bases of the junction left unmatched. The CDR3 runs to 13 residues. The CDR3 protein is CSVEGQENTEAFF. CDR3 bases: TGCAGTGTCGAGGGACAGGAGAACACTGAAGCTTTCTTT.

This clonotype has more than one count but fewer than ten. The chain couples TRBV11-2 to TRBJ1-1; D possibly corresponds to TRBD1 (5 bases). The CDR3 has 17 residues. V lost 5 bases and J 3 bases, leaving 22 bases between the germline ends. CDR1 and CDR2 (germline): SGHAT, FQNNGV. CDR3 region: CASSPTTGLLRDTEAFF. In nucleotides, the CDR3 is TGTGCCAGCAGCCCCACTACAGGACTACTAAGGGACACTGAAGCTTTCTTT.

V and J are TRBV20-1 and TRBJ2-4; a possible D gene is TRBD1 (7 bases). The CDR3 length is 16 residues. With 6 bases removed from V and 0 bases from J, the gap between germline ends came to 18 bases. Germline values: CDR1 DFQATT, CDR2 SNEGSKA (reference sequence). In DNA form, the CDR3 reads TGCAGTGCCGCAGGGGGGCTAGACTTAGCCAAAAACATTCAGTACTTC. Encoded protein: CSAAGGLDLAKNIQYF.

This clonotype was picked up many times. V is TRBV5-5 and J is TRBJ2-7; possibly TRBD1 for D (5 bases). The CDR3 extends over 15 amino acids. Trimming stripped 0 bases from V and 3 bases from J, with 13 bases between. CDR1 SGHKS and CDR2 YYEKEE come from the germline V gene (reference sequence). The CDR3 DNA sequence: TGTGCCAGCAGCTTGGAGGCGGCAGGGAACTACGAGCAGTACTTC. Encoded protein: CASSLEAAGNYEQYF. Full variable domain (missing parts from reference TRBV5-5 and TRBJ2-7): DAGVTQSPTHLIKTRGQQVTLRCSPISGHKSVSWYQQVLGQGPQFIFQYYEKEERGRGNFPDRFSARQFPNYSSELNVNALLLGDSALYLCASSLEAAGNYEQYFGPGTRLTVT.

This clonotype was seen a handful of times. CDR3 DNA sequence: TGCAGCGTCACGGAAAGCACAGATACGCAGTATTTT. Amino acids: CSVTESTDTQYF. The J gene is TRBJ2-3, the V gene TRBV29-1, with unresolved D. The CDR3 totals 12 residues. The germline CDR1 and CDR2 sequences are SQVTM and ANQGSEA. Between the trimmed V and J ends, which lost 6 bases and 0 bases, there was a span of 7 bases.

This clonotype was found a few times. The gene calls are TRBV7-2 and TRBJ2-3; 7 bases fit TRBD2. Per germline, CDR1 SGHTA and CDR2 FQGNSA. V shed 5 bases, J shed 2 bases, and the junction held 7 bases outside the gene matches. The CDR3 spans 15 residues. CDR3 sequence (DNA): TGTGCCAGCAGCCCCCAGCGGGGACCCACAGATACGCAGTATTTT. This gives the protein CASSPQRGPTDTQYF.

To note about this clonotype: One end of the junction does not line up with germline, which may come from a read error. The V and J genes are TRBV6-2 or TRBV6-3 and TRBJ2-1, with D maybe TRBD2 (6 bases). CDR1 and CDR2 (germline): MNHEY, SVGEGT. The CDR3 totals 15 residues. This CDR3 reads CASSLETSKGNEQFF. The DNA of the CDR3 is TGTGCTAGCAGTTTAGAGACTAGTAAGGGCAATGAGCAGTTCTTC.

This clonotype was found many times. The J gene is TRBJ2-7, the V gene TRBV20-1; tentatively, D is TRBD2 (5 bases). The CDR3 spans 14 residues. Germline loops: CDR1 DFQATT, CDR2 SNEGSKA (reference sequence). V lost 2 bases to trimming and J lost 5 bases, with 16 bases between them. The CDR3 protein is CSARRLRETDEQYF. The CDR3, as DNA: TGCAGTGCTAGAAGGTTGAGGGAGACCGACGAGCAGTACTTC.

This clonotype was counted many times. The chain links TRBV20-1 to TRBJ2-7; a weak D match, TRBD1 (5 bases). The germline CDR1 and CDR2 sequences are DFQATT and SNEGSKA (reference sequence). Trimming stripped 3 bases from V and 2 bases from J, with 11 bases between. This CDR3 contains 13 residues. The chain's CDR3 is CSARHTGAYEQYF. The DNA of the CDR3 is TGCAGTGCTAGGCATACAGGAGCCTACGAGCAGTACTTC.

On this clonotype itself: One base away lies a much larger clone, so this may be a sequencing read error. This rearrangement joins TRBV29-1 to TRBJ1-1, with D hard to call. Looked up from germline, CDR1 is SQVTM and CDR2 is ANQGSEA. V lost 4 bases to trimming and J lost 3 bases, with 6 bases between them. This CDR3 spans 11 amino acids. The CDR3 reads CSVGPDTEAFF. CDR3 nucleotide sequence: TGCAGCGTTGGCCCGGACACTGAAGCTTTCTTT.

The chain employs TRBV19 and TRBJ2-1, with TRBD1 matching 12 bases. The germline V gene encodes CDR1 LNHDA and CDR2 SQIVND (reference sequence). The CDR3 spans 15 residues. Unmatched junction bases numbered 4, after V lost 3 bases and J lost 7 bases. CDR3 nucleotides: TGTGCCAGTAGTATGGGACAGGGGGCTATGAATGAGCAGTTCTTC. Translated, it gives CASSMGQGAMNEQFF.

V and J are TRBV7-2 and TRBJ2-1; D might be TRBD2 (6 bases). The V gene's germline CDR1 is SGHTA and CDR2 FQGNSA. The CDR3 has 15 amino acids. V was cut by 6 bases and J by 10 bases, with 22 bases left in between. CDR3: CASSPMGLAAYEQFF. As DNA, the CDR3 is TGTGCCAGCAGTCCGATGGGACTGGCGGCCTACGAGCAGTTCTTC.

V usage is TRBV2 and J usage is TRBJ2-7, with D unresolved. Per germline, CDR1 SNHLY and CDR2 FYNNEI. Trimming shortened V by 2 bases and J by 5 bases, and 19 bases separated the two germline ends. The CDR3 length is 16 residues. The DNA of the CDR3 is TGTGCCAGCAGTGAAAAGGGCCGAGTCCCCTCAAACGAGCAGTACTTC. Protein product: CASSEKGRVPSNEQYF.

The rearrangement joins TRBV2 to TRBJ2-2; D call uncertain. The CDR3 runs to 12 residues. CDR1 is SNHLY, CDR2 FYNNEI, per germline. Trimming removed 2 bases at V and 12 bases at J, with 10 bases between. CDR3 bases: TGTGCCAGCAGTGAAATGATAGACAAGCTGTTTTTT. It is translated as CASSEMIDKLFF.